The sequence of this T cell receptor (beta chain) was determined in a study of T cell changes during pregnancy in multiple sclerosis. Measured with immunoSEQ multiplex PCR; TCRdb has only the in-frame clones, and not every one. The sample gives some 60,000 clones, about 94% of which show up once; less than 3% is in the top ten. This clone came up once. CDR3 length: 18 amino acids. V lost 2 bases, J lost 0 bases, and 10 bases stayed unmatched. Germline V CDR1 and CDR2: SGHAT, FQNNGV. This chain uses TRBV11-2 with TRBJ1-3; 7 nucleotides align to TRBD1. The TCR was taken from a female donor in good health, enrolled as a control in a pregnancy study. The sample was peripheral blood, taken in the third trimester of pregnancy. CDR3 region: CASSLLGGNYYSGNTIYF. The CDR3 nucleotides read TGTGCCAGCAGCTTATTAGGGGGCAACTACTACTCTGGAAACACCATATATTTT.